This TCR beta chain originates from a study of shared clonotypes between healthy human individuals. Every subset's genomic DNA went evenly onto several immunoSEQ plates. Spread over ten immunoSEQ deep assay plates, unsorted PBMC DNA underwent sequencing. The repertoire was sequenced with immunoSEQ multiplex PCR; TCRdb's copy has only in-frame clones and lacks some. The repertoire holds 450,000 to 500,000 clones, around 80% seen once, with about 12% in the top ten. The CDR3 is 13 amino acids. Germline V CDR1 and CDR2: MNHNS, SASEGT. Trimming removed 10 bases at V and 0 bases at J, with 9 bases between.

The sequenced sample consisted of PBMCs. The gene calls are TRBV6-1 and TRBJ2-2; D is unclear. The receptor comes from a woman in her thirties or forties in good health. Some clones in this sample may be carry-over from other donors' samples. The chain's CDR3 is CATAIANTGELFF. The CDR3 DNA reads TGTGCCACTGCGATCGCGAACACCGGGGAGCTGTTTTTT.